The clone carrying this TCR beta chain was found a few times. Its antigen remains unidentified. Germline CDR1 reads DFQATT; CDR2 reads SNEGSKA (reference sequence). V shed 5 bases and J 9 bases; nucleotides not matched to a gene: 5. The CDR3 is 14 amino acids. This sample was taken from a study of T-cell reconstitution after alpha-beta-depleted transplantation in children. Study outcomes and limitations: About two months after transplant, alpha-beta T cells reportedly came from several hundred expanded graft clones.

Molecular barcoding with unique molecular identifiers was used for the TCRbeta library. Via MiXCR, TCRdb re-called the PCR reads, giving one row per CDR3 protein. The table shows hundreds of thousands of distinct CDR3 sequences, with around 15% occurring only once. The starting material was PBMCs, mostly from graft donor cells, obtained 360 days after TCRalphabeta/CD19-depleted stem cell transplant. The clonotype originates from a male patient aged 2 to 9 who had a stem cell transplant for acute lymphoblastic leukemia, so the T cells may come from the graft donor. The chain combines TRBV20-1 with TRBJ2-1; 15 bases are a match to TRBD2. The CDR3 region is CSALGLAGGFEQFF. The CDR3 nucleotides are TGCAGTGCTCTCGGACTAGCGGGAGGGTTTGAGCAGTTCTTC.